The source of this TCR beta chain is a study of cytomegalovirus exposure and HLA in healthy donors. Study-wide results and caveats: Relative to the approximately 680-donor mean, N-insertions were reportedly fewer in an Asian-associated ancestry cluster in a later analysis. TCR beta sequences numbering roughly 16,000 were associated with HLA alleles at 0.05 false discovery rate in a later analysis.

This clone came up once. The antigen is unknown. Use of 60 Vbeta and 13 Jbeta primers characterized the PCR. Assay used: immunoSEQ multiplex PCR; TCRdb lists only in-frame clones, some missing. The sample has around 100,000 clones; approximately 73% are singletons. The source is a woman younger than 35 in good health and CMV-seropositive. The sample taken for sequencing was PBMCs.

The CDR3 DNA reads TGTGCCAGCAGCCCCGACAGGGGGTTTGGTGAAGCTTTCTTT. This codes for CASSPDRGFGEAFF. V and J are TRBV7-9 and TRBJ1-1, with TRBD1 matching 9 bases. This CDR3 contains 14 residues. The germline CDR1 and CDR2 sequences are SEHNR and FQNEAQ (reference sequence). Trimming removed 5 bases from V and 7 bases from J; junction bases left unmatched: 8.